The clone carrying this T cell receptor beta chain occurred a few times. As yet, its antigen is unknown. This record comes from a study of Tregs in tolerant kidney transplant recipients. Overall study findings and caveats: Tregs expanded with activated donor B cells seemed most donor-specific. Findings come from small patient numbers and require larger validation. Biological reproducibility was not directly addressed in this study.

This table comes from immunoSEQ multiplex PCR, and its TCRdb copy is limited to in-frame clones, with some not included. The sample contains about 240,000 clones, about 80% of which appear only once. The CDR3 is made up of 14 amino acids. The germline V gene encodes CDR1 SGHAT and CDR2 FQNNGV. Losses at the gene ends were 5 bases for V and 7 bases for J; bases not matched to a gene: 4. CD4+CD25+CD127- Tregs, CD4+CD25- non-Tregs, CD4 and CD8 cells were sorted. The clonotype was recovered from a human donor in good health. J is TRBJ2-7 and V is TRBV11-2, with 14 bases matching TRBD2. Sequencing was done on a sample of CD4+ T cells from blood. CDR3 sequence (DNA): TGTGCCAGCAGCCCGGGACTAGCGGGAGCTGAGCAGTACTTC. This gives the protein CASSPGLAGAEQYF.